The clone carrying this T cell receptor beta chain was found a few times. Its antigen is as yet unknown. The sample originates from a study of T cell repertoires in cytomegalovirus infection. CDR1 is MGHDK, CDR2 SYGVNS, per germline. CDR3 size: 11 residues. V dropped 2 bases and J dropped 8 bases, with 6 bases sitting between them. From the reads, TCRdb called clonotypes with MiXCR, one entry per CDR3 protein. The table records about 480,000 distinct CDR3 sequences, 33% of them present only once. The sequencing here drew on cultured PBMCs, taken from culture after CMV antigen stimulation. This receptor was obtained from a human donor in good health (CMV status not recorded). Some clones in this sample may be carry-over from other donors' samples. The rearrangement joins TRBV25-1 to TRBJ1-2; D gene uncertain. The CDR3 loop reads CASSESRGYTF. Here the CDR3 DNA reads TGTGCCAGCAGTGAAAGTCGGGGCTACACCTTC.